A selection of T cell receptor beta chains follows, all from one sample in a study of Ad26.COV2.S vaccination and SARS-CoV-2 variants. Clones were read by immunoSEQ multiplex PCR, and TCRdb kept only the in-frame ones, dropping some. Of around 270,000 clones listed, roughly nine tenths are singletons. Sequencing was performed on peripheral blood, taken in a trial of Ad26.COV2.S vaccine versus placebo. The receptors stem from a person between 18 and 59 years old who received the Ad26.COV2.S COVID-19 vaccine or a placebo. The CDR3 runs from the conserved cysteine through the conserved F or W. Fields, in order: CDR3 DNA, CDR3 protein, V gene, clone size, D gene, J gene. D genes are given only for firm matches. Only part of the rows carry a size: once, few, many, or a class if the clone is expanded.

TGTGCCAGTAGTACGCAACAGCGTCAAGAGACCCAGTACTTC | CASSTQQRQETQYF | TRBV19 | NA | NA | TRBJ2-5
TGTGCCAGCAGTCAGGCGGCCTACGAGCAGTACTTC | CASSQAAYEQYF | TRBV6-2/TRBV6-3 | NA | NA | TRBJ2-7
TGTGCCAGCACCCAACAGAGAAGCACAGATACGCAGTATTTT | CASTQQRSTDTQYF | TRBV7-2 | NA | NA | TRBJ2-3
TGCGCCAGTCAAGGAGAGACAGGGATAGGCGGGACTGAAGCTTTCTTT | CASQGETGIGGTEAFF | TRBV5-1 | NA | TRBD1 | TRBJ1-1
TGTGCCAGCAGTTACTCGGGGGTATTGGGCGAGCAGTACTTC | CASSYSGVLGEQYF | TRBV6-2/TRBV6-3 | few | NA | TRBJ2-7
TGTGCCAGCAGACCGACAGGGCCCCCTGAAGCTTTCTTT | CASRPTGPPEAFF | TRBV5-8 | NA | TRBD1 | TRBJ1-1
TGTGCCAGCAGTTATGGCGCCTCCTCCTACGAGCAGTACTTC | CASSYGASSYEQYF | TRBV6-1 | NA | NA | TRBJ2-7
TGTGCCAGCAGCTTACTACAGGGGACGAAGACCCAGTACTTC | CASSLLQGTKTQYF | TRBV7-9 | NA | TRBD1 | TRBJ2-5
TGTGCCAGCAGCGTAGAACAGGGGATGGATGGCTACACCTTC | CASSVEQGMDGYTF | TRBV9 | NA | TRBD1 | TRBJ1-2
TGCGCCAGCAGCCCCGGGACCTCGGGTGAAAAACTGTTTTTT | CASSPGTSGEKLFF | TRBV5-1 | once | NA | TRBJ1-4
TGTGCCAGTAGTACCCGCGGCTGGAACACTGAAGCTTTCTTT | CASSTRGWNTEAFF | TRBV19 | NA | NA | TRBJ1-1
TGTGCCAGCAGCCATGGGACCTATGACCCCCTCCACTTT | CASSHGTYDPLHF | TRBV3-1/TRBV3-2 | many | NA | TRBJ1-6
TGTGCCAGCAGTTACTCGAACGGGGGGGCCCCAGATACGCAGTATTTT | CASSYSNGGAPDTQYF | TRBV6-5 | once | TRBD2 | TRBJ2-3
TGTGCCAGCAGTGACCGCCAGGGGGGAACCGGGGAGCTGTTTTTT | CASSDRQGGTGELFF | TRBV2 | once | NA | TRBJ2-2
TGTGCCAGCAGCCAAAATAACTATGGCTACACCTTC | CASSQNNYGYTF | TRBV5-5 | NA | NA | TRBJ1-2
TGTGCCAGTCTGGCAGATACGCAGTATTTT | CASLADTQYF | TRBV13 | NA | NA | TRBJ2-3
TGTGCCAGCAGTGAACTTTGGGAGACCCAGTACTTC | CASSELWETQYF | TRBV6-1 | once | NA | TRBJ2-5
TGTGCCAGCAGCGCTCGACTGGGCTACGAGCAGTACTTC | CASSARLGYEQYF | TRBV9 | NA | NA | TRBJ2-7
TGTGCCAGCAGCCCCCGGGACGGGGAAGAGACCCAGTACTTC | CASSPRDGEETQYF | TRBV7-9 | NA | NA | TRBJ2-5
TGTGCCAGCAGTTTCTCCCGGGGGCTGGGCGCTTTCTTT | CASSFSRGLGAFF | TRBV12-3/TRBV12-4 | NA | NA | TRBJ1-1
TGTGCCAGCAGCCATTCGGGGGAAGGGGGTAATGAAAAACTGTTTTTT | CASSHSGEGGNEKLFF | TRBV7-9 | NA | NA | TRBJ1-4
TGTGCCAGCAGCCAAGATAGAACAACGCGGGGGACTGAAGCTTTCTTT | CASSQDRTTRGTEAFF | TRBV4-2 | NA | NA | TRBJ1-1
TGTGCCAGCAGTTTATGGGCGGGAGAGATCACAGATACGCAGTATTTT | CASSLWAGEITDTQYF | TRBV27 | NA | TRBD2 | TRBJ2-3
TGTGCCAGCAGCCGAGGCCTGAACACTGAAGCTTTCTTT | CASSRGLNTEAFF | TRBV12-3/TRBV12-4 | NA | NA | TRBJ1-1
TGTGCCAGTAGTCCCCAGGGGGGTAGCGCCTACAATGAGCAGTTCTTC | CASSPQGGSAYNEQFF | TRBV19 | NA | NA | TRBJ2-1
TGCGCCAGCAGCCATGGGAGGAACACTGAAGCTTTCTTT | CASSHGRNTEAFF | TRBV4-3 | NA | NA | TRBJ1-1
TGTGCCAGCAGTCCAGGGGACAGGCCCGCCTATGGCTACACCTTC | CASSPGDRPAYGYTF | TRBV6-5 | once | TRBD1 | TRBJ1-2
TGTGCCAGCAGTAAGACAGGGGGAGGAAACTATGGCTACACCTTC | CASSKTGGGNYGYTF | TRBV6-2/TRBV6-3 | NA | TRBD1 | TRBJ1-2
TGTGCCAGCAGCTTAATAAACAGGGGTAATCAGCCCCAGCATTTT | CASSLINRGNQPQHF | TRBV7-8 | NA | TRBD1 | TRBJ1-5
TGTGCCAGCAGAGTCAGGACAGAAGGAAACACCGGGGAGCTGTTTTTT | CASRVRTEGNTGELFF | TRBV6-4 | NA | NA | TRBJ2-2
TGTGCCAGCAGCTTAGTGAGTTCCGTAGGAGGGCAGTATTTT | CASSLVSSVGGQYF | TRBV7-9 | NA | NA | TRBJ2-3
TGTGCCAGCGGCACCGCAAGGGGCTACACCTTC | CASGTARGYTF | TRBV25-1 | NA | NA | TRBJ1-2
TGTGCCAGCAGTGACAGGGAGGAGGAAGAGACCCAGTACTTC | CASSDREEEETQYF | TRBV6-1 | NA | NA | TRBJ2-5
TGTGCCAGCAGCTTAGGCGTCGGCGGGAGGGCCGGAGAGACCCAGTACTTC | CASSLGVGGRAGETQYF | TRBV7-8 | NA | TRBD2 | TRBJ2-5
TGTGCCAGCAGTGAAACTAGCGGGGGGGGCTACAATGAGCAGTTCTTC | CASSETSGGGYNEQFF | TRBV6-4 | few | TRBD2 | TRBJ2-1
TGTGCCAGCAGAACACAGGGGAATGAGCAGTTCTTC | CASRTQGNEQFF | TRBV12-3/TRBV12-4 | once | TRBD1 | TRBJ2-1
TGTGCCAGTAGTCCAGGACTAGCAAGTGAGCAGTTCTTC | CASSPGLASEQFF | TRBV19 | NA | TRBD2 | TRBJ2-1
TGTGCCAGCAGCTTGCCGGGGGGGCCCTTGAACGAGCAGTACTTC | CASSLPGGPLNEQYF | TRBV5-6 | NA | TRBD2 | TRBJ2-7
TGCGCCAGCAGCCGAGGACAGGGCTTTGAGACCCAGTACTTC | CASSRGQGFETQYF | TRBV4-3 | NA | TRBD1 | TRBJ2-5
TGTGCCAGTAGTATAGATAGGGGCAGTATCACAGGGCTTTTTAATTCACCCCTCCACTTT | CASSIDRGSITGLFNSPLHF | TRBV19 | NA | NA | TRBJ1-6
TGTGCCAGCAGCTTGAGTGAGACCCAGTACTTC | CASSLSETQYF | TRBV5-4 | NA | NA | TRBJ2-5
TGTGCCACCAGTGATACTGGACAAGGGACGCAGTATTTT | CATSDTGQGTQYF | TRBV24-1 | NA | NA | TRBJ2-3
TGCGCCAGCAGCCCACAAGGACAGGGTTATCCTGGGGCCAACGTCCTGACTTTC | CASSPQGQGYPGANVLTF | TRBV5-1 | NA | TRBD1 | TRBJ2-6
TGTGCCGGCCATCTGGGACTAGCGGGAGAGGCAGATACGCAGTATTTT | CAGHLGLAGEADTQYF | TRBV18 | NA | TRBD2 | TRBJ2-3
TGTGCCAGCAGTGCTCCCGGGACAGGGGTGTCACCCCTCCACTTT | CASSAPGTGVSPLHF | TRBV2 | NA | TRBD1 | TRBJ1-6
TGTGCCAGCAGCCGGGACAGGGGTTTACCTAATTCACCCCTCCACTTT | CASSRDRGLPNSPLHF | TRBV7-8 | few | TRBD1 | TRBJ1-6
TGTGCCAGCAGCATGTACCCTGGGGCCAACGTCCTGACTTTC | CASSMYPGANVLTF | TRBV7-9 | NA | NA | TRBJ2-6
TGCGCCAGCAGCCATACAGGGGGTTTATACGAGCAGTACTTC | CASSHTGGLYEQYF | TRBV4-1 | NA | TRBD1 | TRBJ2-7
TGTGCCAGCAGCGTAGAATCACAGGGGCCTGGCTACACCTTC | CASSVESQGPGYTF | TRBV9 | NA | TRBD1 | TRBJ1-2
TGTGCCAGTAAGACGGGGTCCGGGGCCAACGTCCTGACTTTC | CASKTGSGANVLTF | TRBV6-5 | NA | NA | TRBJ2-6
TGTGCCAGCAGTCAGCCGCGGACAGCATCTTATGGCTACACCTTC | CASSQPRTASYGYTF | TRBV6-2/TRBV6-3 | NA | NA | TRBJ1-2
TGTGCCAGCTCTACGGGACAGGTGGGAACCGGGGAGCTGTTTTTT | CASSTGQVGTGELFF | TRBV9 | NA | TRBD1 | TRBJ2-2
TGTGCCAGTAGTATAGAGGCTACAGGGCCCGGGGCGAATTCACCCCTCCACTTT | CASSIEATGPGANSPLHF | TRBV19 | NA | NA | TRBJ1-6
TGTGCCAGCAGCCCGGGCGATCGGAATTCACCCCTCCACTTT | CASSPGDRNSPLHF | TRBV6-2/TRBV6-3 | NA | NA | TRBJ1-6
TGCGCCAGCAGCCAAGATGGCGGCCTTCGCACAGATACGCAGTATTTT | CASSQDGGLRTDTQYF | TRBV4-1 | NA | NA | TRBJ2-3
TGCGCCAGCAGCTTGGAGACAGATCGCTACTACACCTTC | CASSLETDRYYTF | TRBV5-1 | NA | NA | TRBJ1-2
TGTGCCAGCAGCCAAGGGTGGGGGCGCGGGGGCAATCAGCCCCAGCATTTT | CASSQGWGRGGNQPQHF | TRBV7-2 | NA | NA | TRBJ1-5
TGTGCCAGCAGCTTCCGGGACAGTCATAATTCACCCCTCCACTTT | CASSFRDSHNSPLHF | TRBV7-2 | NA | TRBD1 | TRBJ1-6
TGTGCCAGCTCACCAGTCGACGGGAACTCTGGAAACACCATATATTTT | CASSPVDGNSGNTIYF | TRBV18 | NA | NA | TRBJ1-3
TGCGCCAGCAGCCCGGGACTAGCGGGCACCGGGGAGCTGTTTTTT | CASSPGLAGTGELFF | TRBV4-1 | NA | TRBD2 | TRBJ2-2